This record concerns one T cell receptor (beta chain) sequence. Its antigen is still unknown. Deep-level assay runs were performed. Using immunoSEQ multiplex PCR, the repertoire was profiled, and TCRdb retains in-frame clones only, with some absent. The sample has roughly 1,000,000 clones, about four fifths seen once. The data are from a study of shared clonotypes between healthy human individuals. Findings of the study overall: Collection of samples was limited to blood; tissue repertoires likely differ.

CDR3 length equals 16 residues. Trimming removed 0 bases from V and 5 bases from J; junction bases left unmatched: 8. Germline values: CDR1 MNHEY, CDR2 SVGAGI. The chain is built from TRBV6-5 and TRBJ1-2, with TRBD1 matching over 8 bases. The sequencing sample was made of memory CD4+ T cells from PBMCs. Subset reported: CD45RA-negative fraction. The receptor was derived from a man aged 18 to 30 in good health. Some clones in this sample may be carry-over from other donors' samples. CDR3 region: CASSYSSQGASYGYTF. The CDR3 coding sequence is TGTGCCAGCAGTTACTCGAGCCAGGGGGCGAGTTATGGCTACACCTTC.